The 14 T cell receptor beta chains given below trace back to one sample, sequenced in a study of T cells in Graves' hyperthyroidism and ophthalmopathy. RNA transcripts provided the source from which TCR beta CDR3 regions were amplified. Primed by the HTBI set, a first-round RT-PCR was run on the TCR CDR3. Using its own MiXCR run on the multiplex PCR reads, TCRdb lists one record per CDR3 protein. The sample yields fewer than 450,000 distinct CDR3 sequences, roughly 15% seen once. Sequencing was carried out using blood. The receptor source for this set is an older woman with Graves' ophthalmopathy.

This clonotype was seen repeatedly, ten times or more. The CDR3 loop is CSARDGLAGVWDNEQFF. The CDR3 DNA reads TGCAGTGCTAGAGATGGCCTAGCGGGAGTCTGGGACAATGAGCAGTTCTTC. V gene TRBV20-1 combines with J gene TRBJ2-1, with TRBD2 matching over 10 bases. This CDR3 has 17 amino acids. J lost 5 bases, V lost 0 bases, and 10 bases had no gene match. CDR1 is DFQATT, CDR2 SNEGSKA, per germline (reference sequence).

This clonotype came up many times. The chain couples TRBV27 to TRBJ2-5; 8 positions agree with TRBD2. V dropped 5 bases and J dropped 5; count of bases not matched to a gene: 10. Germline values: CDR1 MNHEY, CDR2 SMNVEV (reference sequence). This CDR3 spans 15 amino acids. CDR3 nucleotide sequence: TGTGCCAGCAGTACAACCGGGACTAGTTGGGAGACCCAGTACTTC. It yields the protein CASSTTGTSWETQYF.

This clonotype was seen more than once but under ten times. V gene TRBV7-9 combines with J gene TRBJ1-2; tentative D call: TRBD1 (5 bases). Trimming left V 2 bases short and J 5 bases short, with 12 bases between. Germline lookup yields CDR1 SEHNR and CDR2 FQNEAQ (reference sequence). CDR3 length: 14 amino acids. Written as DNA, the CDR3 is TGTGCCAGCAGCTTATCTTTGGGGCTTTATGGCTACACCTTC. Translation gives CASSLSLGLYGYTF.

On this clonotype: This may be a read error, as it is one base from a much larger clone. CDR3 sequence: CSARGGGMNTEALF. CDR3 nucleotide sequence: TGCAGTGCTAGAGGGGGGGGAATGAACACTGAAGCTCTCTTT. The V gene is TRBV20-1, the J gene TRBJ1-1; D is possibly TRBD1 (5 bases). This CDR3 has 14 residues. CDR1 is DFQATT and CDR2 is SNEGSKA in the germline V gene (reference sequence).

This clonotype was recorded at least ten times. This rearrangement joins TRBV28 to TRBJ2-1, with 8 bases aligning to TRBD2. Trimming at V came to 10 bases and at J to 5 bases, leaving 10 bases not matched to a gene. Per germline, CDR1 MDHEN and CDR2 SYDVKM. The CDR3 sequence is 14 residues long. This CDR3 reads CATLAREAHNEQFF. CDR3 bases: TGTGCCACCCTGGCGCGGGAGGCCCACAATGAGCAGTTCTTC.

V is TRBV19 and J is TRBJ2-1, with TRBD2 identical over 10 bases. CDR1 is LNHDA, CDR2 SQIVND, per germline (reference sequence). V shed 6 bases, J shed 5 bases, and the junction held 19 bases outside the gene matches. The CDR3 runs 19 residues. The chain's CDR3 is CASSLPGQKGTSDDNEQFF. Written as DNA, the CDR3 is TGTGCCAGTAGCCTACCGGGACAAAAAGGGACTAGCGACGACAATGAGCAGTTCTTC.

This chain joins TRBV2 and TRBJ2-3; 12 nucleotides align to TRBD2. The CDR3 is 17 residues long. V lost 3 bases to trimming and J lost 1 base; unmatched junction nucleotides: 5. The germline gives CDR1 SNHLY, CDR2 FYNNEI. The CDR3 reads CASSDFRLAGGTDTQYF. The CDR3 DNA reads TGTGCCAGCAGTGACTTCCGACTAGCGGGAGGCACAGATACGCAGTATTTT.

This clonotype was picked up many times. This chain uses TRBV27 with TRBJ2-7, with 11 bases identical to TRBD2. Trimming removed 5 bases from V and 3 bases from J; junction bases left unmatched: 6. The CDR3 runs to 15 residues. CDR1 is MNHEY and CDR2 is SMNVEV in the germline V gene (reference sequence). Here the CDR3 DNA reads TGTGCCAGCAGTCTGACTAGCGGGGCTCTCTACGAGCAGTACTTC. Translated, it gives CASSLTSGALYEQYF.

This clonotype was counted many times. The chain employs TRBV30 and TRBJ1-1, with D tentatively TRBD1 (5 bases). The CDR3 runs 14 residues. Trimming took 3 bases from V and 4 from J, leaving 15 bases between them. Germline V gene sequence: CDR1 GTSNPN, CDR2 SVGIG (reference sequence). The CDR3 spells CAWRLTGGSTEAFF. The CDR3 bases are TGTGCCTGGAGACTCACGGGGGGTAGCACTGAAGCTTTCTTT.

The chain couples TRBV20-1 to TRBJ2-7; 14 nucleotides agree with TRBD2. With 6 bases clipped from V and 0 bases from J, the junction kept 7 bases outside the gene matches. This CDR3 is built from 16 residues. Germline assignment: CDR1 DFQATT and CDR2 SNEGSKA (reference sequence). CDR3 amino acids: CSATRTSGRSSYEQYF. The CDR3, as DNA: TGCAGTGCAACCAGGACTAGCGGGAGGAGCTCCTACGAGCAGTACTTC.

This clonotype occurred many times. CDR3 protein: CASGGVAGDMGEQFF. CDR3 coding DNA: TGTGCCAGCGGGGGCGTAGCGGGGGACATGGGTGAGCAGTTCTTC. The gene calls are TRBV2 and TRBJ2-1; TRBD2 matches 9 bases. This CDR3 is 15 amino acids long. Trimming at V came to 8 bases and at J to 9 bases, leaving 14 bases not matched to a gene. Germline V lookup: CDR1 SNHLY, CDR2 FYNNEI.

At least ten counts were recorded for this clonotype. This sequence joins TRBV7-8 and TRBJ2-3, with 8 nucleotides matching TRBD2. The CDR3 loop spans 15 amino acids. Unmatched junction bases numbered 6, after V lost 1 base and J lost 6 bases. The germline CDR1 and CDR2 sequences are SGHVS and FQNEAQ. This chain's CDR3 is CASSLEAGEADTQYF. In DNA, the CDR3 is TGTGCCAGCAGCTTAGAAGCGGGAGAGGCGGATACGCAGTATTTT.

The genes are TRBV10-3 and TRBJ2-1; the match to TRBD2 covers 15 bases. Germline trimming cut 2 bases from V and 7 bases from J; bases unmatched to any gene: 12. Looked up from germline, CDR1 is ENHRY and CDR2 is SYGVKD. There are 19 residues in the CDR3. The CDR3: CAISEPWRKGLAGGNEQFF. CDR3 in DNA: TGTGCCATCAGTGAGCCCTGGAGGAAGGGACTAGCGGGAGGTAATGAGCAGTTCTTC.

This clonotype was counted ten times or more. The chain has TRBV7-8 and TRBJ2-5, with D tentatively TRBD1 (5 bases). V lost 3 bases and J 5 bases, leaving 10 bases between the germline ends. This CDR3 has 13 residues. Germline values: CDR1 SGHVS, CDR2 FQNEAQ. For the CDR3, the DNA is TGTGCCAGCAGCTTTCCAGGGCAGGAGACCCAGTACTTC. It encodes CASSFPGQETQYF.